The rows below give T cell receptor beta chains drawn from one sample of a study of control samples from healthy donors and cancer patients. The repertoire was sequenced with immunoSEQ multiplex PCR; TCRdb's copy has only in-frame clones and lacks some. This table has roughly 160,000 clones, about 94% appearing once. The specimen was PBMCs. These receptors all come from a man between 60 and 75 years old with colorectal cancer. CDR3s include the opening cysteine and the closing phenylalanine or tryptophan. The D gene is left open where the match is weak. Rows may omit the clone size; those that give it use once, few, many or a size class.

TRBV27	TRBJ1-2	TRBD1	once	TGTGCCAGCAGTTCTACAGGGGCTCAATCCTATGGCTACACCTTC	CASSSTGAQSYGYTF
TRBV7-9	TRBJ2-2	NA	NA	TGTGCCAGCACCCTAATCCCCTATTTGCGTATGAACACCGGGGAGCTGTTTTTT	CASTLIPYLRMNTGELFF
TRBV19	TRBJ2-3	TRBD2	once	TGTGCCAGTAGTATAAGTAGCGGGGGAAGAACAGATACGCAGTATTTT	CASSISSGGRTDTQYF
TRBV11-3	TRBJ2-1	TRBD1	NA	TGTGCCAGCAGCTTAAGGGGGCGCGAGGGGAATGAGCAGTTCTTC	CASSLRGREGNEQFF
TRBV21-1	TRBJ1-1	NA	NA	TGTGCCAGCAGCGAACTACAGGGGGCTAAGACTGAAGCTTTCTTT	CASSELQGAKTEAFF
TRBV7-2	TRBJ2-1	TRBD1	NA	TGTGCCAGCAGCTTAGTACAGGGGATCGGCAATGAGCAGTTCTTC	CASSLVQGIGNEQFF
TRBV7-9	TRBJ2-5	NA	NA	TGTGCCAGCAGCGCGACAGACTCTATACAAGAGACCCAGTACTTC	CASSATDSIQETQYF
TRBV2	TRBJ1-5	NA	NA	TGTGCCAGCAGGGCAGCAGATCAGCCCCAGCATTTT	CASRAADQPQHF
TRBV6-1	TRBJ2-5	TRBD2	NA	TGTGCCAGCAGTGAAGGGGGAGGGAAAAAGGAGACCCAGTACTTC	CASSEGGGKKETQYF
TRBV5-4	TRBJ2-3	TRBD2	once	TGTGCCAGCAGCCCGGGGGGTCTAGCGGGGGGCACAGATACGCAGTATTTT	CASSPGGLAGGTDTQYF
TRBV11-1	TRBJ1-1	NA	NA	TGTGCCAGCAGCTTAGACAGGAACACTGAAGCTTTCTTT	CASSLDRNTEAFF
TRBV14	TRBJ2-1	TRBD1	NA	TGTGCCAGCGGCGACAGGGGGTACTACAATGAGCAGTTCTTC	CASGDRGYYNEQFF
TRBV7-7	TRBJ2-1	NA	NA	TGTGCCAGCAGCCCTGGGACGCAAAGCTCCTACAATGAGCAGTTCTTC	CASSPGTQSSYNEQFF
TRBV19	TRBJ1-5	NA	NA	TGTGCCAGTACTGCCTCGAATAGCAATCAGCCCCAGCATTTT	CASTASNSNQPQHF
TRBV24-1	TRBJ1-2	NA	NA	TGTGCCACCAGTGATTTTTCCCAGAACTATGGCTACACCTTC	CATSDFSQNYGYTF
TRBV27	TRBJ2-1	TRBD2	NA	TGTGCCAGCAGTCCCCGTAGCGGGGGGGCGGTCAATGAGCAGTTCTTC	CASSPRSGGAVNEQFF
TRBV6-1	TRBJ2-2	TRBD1	NA	TGTGCCAGCAGTGAAGAGGGGGCGTCCGGGGAGCTGTTTTTT	CASSEEGASGELFF
TRBV9	TRBJ1-6	NA	NA	TGTGCCAGCAGCGTAGGAGGGGATTCACCCCTCCACTTT	CASSVGGDSPLHF
TRBV4-1	TRBJ1-5	TRBD1	NA	TGCGCCAGCAGCCAAGATGGTGACAGGGGATTTCAGCCCCAGCATTTT	CASSQDGDRGFQPQHF
TRBV6-2/TRBV6-3	TRBJ1-6	NA	NA	TGTGCCAGCAGTCGGGCATACCAGAGCTCCTATAATTCACCCCTCCACTTT	CASSRAYQSSYNSPLHF
TRBV4-3	TRBJ2-3	NA	NA	TGCGCCAGCAGCCGGGCGGCCGCTTACTATTCTAGCACAGATACGCAGTATTTT	CASSRAAAYYSSTDTQYF
TRBV7-8	TRBJ1-5	TRBD1	few	TGTGCCAGCAGGGGGACAGGGGATCAGCCCCAGCATTTT	CASRGTGDQPQHF
TRBV19	TRBJ2-3	TRBD1	NA	TGTGCCAGTCGTAATGGACAGGGAGAAGGAGATACGCAGTATTTT	CASRNGQGEGDTQYF
TRBV7-2	TRBJ1-5	NA	NA	TGTGCCAGCAGCAGGGTTTCAGGTCAGCCCCAGCATTTT	CASSRVSGQPQHF
TRBV30	TRBJ1-4	NA	NA	TGTGCCTGGGCTTTGGGACTGGGGGTAGAAAAACTGTTTTTT	CAWALGLGVEKLFF
TRBV2	TRBJ2-5	NA	NA	TGTGCCAGCAGTGAAGTTCAGGGGGGAGAGACCCAGTACTTC	CASSEVQGGETQYF
TRBV10-3	TRBJ2-3	TRBD1	NA	TGTGCCATCAGTGAGTTTGGGACAGGGGAAGATGGGCAGTATTTT	CAISEFGTGEDGQYF
TRBV10-3	TRBJ2-2	TRBD1	NA	TGTGCCATCAGTGGCGTGGGACAGATAAACACCGGGGAGCTGTTTTTT	CAISGVGQINTGELFF
TRBV9	TRBJ1-4	TRBD1	NA	TGTGCCAGCAGCTTCCAGACAGGGGAAAAACTGTTTTTT	CASSFQTGEKLFF
TRBV3-1/TRBV3-2	TRBJ2-5	TRBD2	NA	TGTGCCAGCAGCCAAGATCGGGCTAGCGGGGGGCCCATTACGGCGACCCAGTACTTC	CASSQDRASGGPITATQYF
TRBV19	TRBJ2-1	NA	NA	TGTGCCAGACTATCCGTCCAGGGCGATGAGCAGTTCTTC	CARLSVQGDEQFF
TRBV7-9	TRBJ2-7	NA	NA	TGTGCCAGCAGTTTAAGGTCTGGCCGCCCCTACGAGCAGTACTTC	CASSLRSGRPYEQYF
TRBV20-1	TRBJ2-1	NA	NA	TGCAGTGCTACCTTCTACAATGAGCAGTTCTTC	CSATFYNEQFF
TRBV18	TRBJ2-7	NA	NA	TGTGCCAGCTCACAGGACGGATCCTACGAGCAGTACTTC	CASSQDGSYEQYF
TRBV6-2/TRBV6-3	TRBJ1-5	NA	NA	TGTGCCAGCAGTTACTCGTCCGGGGCTCAGCCCCAGCATTTT	CASSYSSGAQPQHF